The 25 T cell receptor beta chains below come from one sample, sequenced in a study of PD-1 blockade in classical Hodgkin lymphoma. Some clones are missing from TCRdb's copy, which holds only in-frame ones; the method was immunoSEQ multiplex PCR. The profile shows some 41,000 clones, 65% to 85% of them singletons. After autologous stem cell transplantation all patients relapsed, and prior brentuximab vedotin exposure differed between cohorts. The specimen comprised peripheral blood mononuclear cells (PBMCs), sampled before the second cycle of nivolumab. The receptor set was obtained from a human donor with classical Hodgkin lymphoma.

The chain uses TRBV5-6 and TRBJ1-6, with D possibly being TRBD1 (6 bases). Germline values: CDR1 SGHDT, CDR2 YYEEEE. CDR3 length: 14 amino acids. V was pared by 7 bases and J by 5 bases, with 13 bases between. CDR3 DNA: TGTGCCAGCGGACAGACAGTTAATAATTCACCCCTCCACTTT. This sequence encodes CASGQTVNNSPLHF. The full variable domain, rest sourced from reference TRBV5-6 and TRBJ1-6, is DAGVTQSPTHLIKTRGQQVTLRCSPKSGHDTVSWYQQALGQGPQFIFQYYEEEERQRGNFPDRFSGHQFPNYSSELNVNALLLGDSALYLCASGQTVNNSPLHFGNGTRLTVT.

The CDR3 nucleotides are TGTGCCAGCAGCGAGACAGGGTATAACTACGAGCAGTACTTC. It is translated as CASSETGYNYEQYF. V usage is TRBV7-2 and J usage is TRBJ2-7; 7 bases align to TRBD1. J gave up 3 bases and V 5 bases, and 7 bases lay outside the gene matches. Germline CDR1 SGHTA, CDR2 FQGNSA. The CDR3 is made up of 14 amino acids.

The chain recombines TRBV18 with TRBJ2-5; D gene ambiguous. This CDR3 has 16 residues. Germline lookup yields CDR1 KGHSH and CDR2 LQKENI. The V and J ends lost 1 base and 4 bases respectively, with 16 bases between them. For the CDR3, the DNA is TGTGCCAGCTCACCACGGTGGGCGATGGATATAGAGACCCAGTACTTC. It encodes CASSPRWAMDIETQYF.

The chain recombines TRBV6-5 with TRBJ1-1; tentative D call: TRBD1 (6 bases). The ends were cut back, 9 bases at V and 6 bases at J, with 20 bases in the middle. CDR1 is MNHEY and CDR2 is SVGAGI in the germline V gene. The CDR3 extends over 14 amino acids. The CDR3 is CASRQGRVIAEAFF. The CDR3, as DNA: TGTGCCAGTCGGCAGGGGAGGGTGATCGCTGAAGCTTTCTTT.

This clone has more than one count but fewer than ten. The chain couples TRBV6-4 to TRBJ2-3, with TRBD2 matching over 10 bases. The CDR3 contains 15 residues. V trimming: 4 bases; J trimming: 1 base; junction bases outside the gene matches: 2. Per the germline V gene, CDR1 is MRHNA and CDR2 is SNTAGT. CDR3 region: CASSGTSGGTDTQYF. The CDR3 nucleotides are TGTGCCAGCAGTGGGACTAGCGGAGGCACAGATACGCAGTATTTT.

This chain links TRBV29-1 with TRBJ1-1, with D perhaps matching TRBD1 (5 bases). Germline CDR1 is SQVTM and CDR2 is ANQGSEA. The CDR3 has 13 residues. Trimming removed 6 bases at V and 8 bases at J, with 19 bases between. The CDR3 region has the DNA TGCAGCGTATGGGGACTAAACATAGCCGAAGCTTTCTTT. This encodes CSVWGLNIAEAFF.

This chain uses TRBV27 with TRBJ2-1; 8 bases are shared with TRBD2. CDR3 size: 14 residues. Unmatched junction bases numbered 4, after V lost 6 bases and J lost 3 bases. Germline V CDR1 and CDR2: MNHEY, SMNVEV (reference sequence). CDR3 DNA: TGTGCCAGCAGAACTAGCGGTCGCTACAATGAGCAGTTCTTC. This gives the protein CASRTSGRYNEQFF.

The chain uses TRBV7-9 and TRBJ2-1; 10 bases are a match to TRBD2. The CDR3 has 16 residues. Germline assignment: CDR1 SEHNR and CDR2 FQNEAQ (reference sequence). V dropped 5 bases and J dropped 0; count of bases not matched to a gene: 4. CDR3 amino acids: CASSPRTSGSYNEQFF. The CDR3 DNA is TGTGCCAGCAGCCCCCGGACTAGCGGCTCCTACAATGAGCAGTTCTTC.

The chain recombines TRBV7-2 with TRBJ2-1, with a tentative D call TRBD1 (5 bases). The CDR3 sequence is 13 residues long. V gave up 6 bases and J gave up 6 bases, with 12 bases separating them. The germline gives CDR1 SGHTA, CDR2 FQGNSA. The CDR3 bases are TGTGCCAGCAGAGGGGTAGGGGTCAATGAGCAGTTCTTC. This encodes CASRGVGVNEQFF.

The chain links TRBV7-2 to TRBJ1-1, with D unresolved. Trimming removed 3 bases at V and 3 bases at J, with 11 bases between. CDR3 length equals 14 residues. Per the germline V gene, CDR1 is SGHTA and CDR2 is FQGNSA. CDR3: CASSFNPSDTEAFF. The CDR3 DNA reads TGTGCCAGCAGCTTTAATCCCTCGGACACTGAAGCTTTCTTT.

The V gene is TRBV10-3, the J gene TRBJ1-6; D is unclear. The CDR3 length is 18 residues. Germline assignment: CDR1 ENHRY and CDR2 SYGVKD. V lost 5 bases to trimming and J lost 0 bases, with 17 bases between them. CDR3 protein: CAISSPTGQSSYNSPLHF. The CDR3 DNA sequence: TGTGCCATCAGTTCCCCGACCGGGCAGAGCTCCTATAATTCACCCCTCCACTTT.

The chain couples TRBV11-2 to TRBJ2-3; TRBD2 matches at 8 bases. The germline V gene has CDR1 SGHAT and CDR2 FQNNGV. The CDR3 has 15 residues. Trimming cost V 7 bases and J 2 bases; bases outside gene matches: 8. This chain's CDR3 is CASKERGRYTDTQYF. The DNA for the CDR3 is TGTGCCAGCAAGGAACGCGGGAGGTACACAGATACGCAGTATTTT.

This clone showed up just once. The genes are TRBV2 and TRBJ2-1; perhaps TRBD2 as D (6 bases). The CDR3 loop spans 15 amino acids. Germline V CDR1 and CDR2: SNHLY, FYNNEI. Trimming took off 5 bases at V and 3 bases at J, with 14 bases between the two ends. DNA of the CDR3: TGTGCCAGCAGTCTCGGGTCGGGACTCTACAATGAGCAGTTCTTC. Its protein is CASSLGSGLYNEQFF.

The gene calls are TRBV6-1 and TRBJ1-1; D call uncertain. The CDR3 sequence is 11 residues long. Germline CDR1 MNHNS, CDR2 SASEGT. Trimming removed 8 bases from V and 4 bases from J, with 8 bases in between. The CDR3 sequence is CASGRTTEAFF. CDR3 nucleotide sequence: TGTGCCAGCGGGCGGACCACTGAAGCTTTCTTT.

This sequence joins TRBV6-6 and TRBJ2-7; the match to TRBD2 covers 9 bases. Trimming cost V 7 bases and J 5 bases; bases outside gene matches: 6. Per germline, CDR1 MNHNY and CDR2 SVGAGI (reference sequence). CDR3 size: 13 residues. In DNA form, the CDR3 reads TGTGCCAGCACTCCGGGACTAGCCCACGAGCAGTACTTC. Residues: CASTPGLAHEQYF.

The chain has TRBV7-6 and TRBJ2-7; 9 nucleotides align to TRBD1. Germline CDR1 reads SGHVS; CDR2 reads FNYEAQ. Losses at the gene ends were 5 bases for V and 5 bases for J; bases not matched to a gene: 7. This CDR3 spans 14 amino acids. Here the CDR3 DNA reads TGTGCCAGCAGCCCCGGGACAGGGACCAACGAGCAGTACTTC. It specifies CASSPGTGTNEQYF.

The J gene is TRBJ1-1, the V gene TRBV28; tentatively, D is TRBD1 (5 bases). Trimming left V 4 bases short and J 3 bases short, with 12 bases between. CDR1 and CDR2 (germline): MDHEN, SYDVKM. CDR3 size: 14 residues. CDR3 amino acids: CASSSGTSDTEAFF. The CDR3 DNA is TGTGCCAGCAGTTCCGGGACCTCGGACACTGAAGCTTTCTTT.

In its sample, this clone is medium-sized. The chain uses TRBV21-1 and TRBJ1-2. TRBV21-1 has pseudogene status. There are 17 residues in the CDR3. CDR3 sequence reads: CASSDWVGKILNYGYTF. The CDR3 region has the DNA TGTGCCAGCAGCGATTGGGTCGGTAAGATCCTTAACTATGGCTACACCTTC.

This clone showed up just a few times. J is TRBJ2-7 and V is TRBV14, with D unresolved. CDR3 size: 14 residues. Germline V gene lookup returns CDR1 SGHDN and CDR2 FVKESK. Deletions cut 6 bases from V and 0 bases from J, with 12 bases between. CDR3 nucleotides: TGTGCCAGCAGTATACATAGGGCCTCCTACGAGCAGTACTTC. The encoded protein is CASSIHRASYEQYF.

Concerning this clone: A much bigger clone sits one base away, suggesting this may be a read error. CDR3 region: CASNLRRAAEAFF. For the CDR3, the DNA is TGTGCCAGCAACTTAAGGCGGGCAGCCGAAGCTTTCTTT. J is TRBJ1-1 and V is TRBV7-6; D gene ambiguous. This CDR3 region has 13 residues. Germline V gene lookup returns CDR1 SGHVS and CDR2 FNYEAQ.

This chain uses TRBV9 with TRBJ2-2; a weak D match, TRBD2 (6 bases). The CDR3 extends over 17 amino acids. Germline CDR1 SGDLS, CDR2 YYNGEE. Trimming removed 1 base at V and 3 bases at J, with 16 bases between. The CDR3 DNA reads TGTGCCAGCAGCGTAAGGGTAGCGGATCCGGACACCGGGGAGCTGTTTTTT. As protein: CASSVRVADPDTGELFF. The variable domain in full, completed from reference TRBV9 and TRBJ2-2, reads DSGVTQTPKHLITATGQRVTLRCSPRSGDLSVYWYQQSLDQGLQFLIQYYNGEERAKGNILERFSAQQFPDLHSELNLSSLELGDSALYFCASSVRVADPDTGELFFGEGSRLTVL.

The rearrangement uses TRBV19 and TRBJ1-2, with unresolved D. Germline V gene sequence: CDR1 LNHDA, CDR2 SQIVND (reference sequence). V was shortened by 5 bases and J by 4 bases, with 11 bases between the two germline ends. The CDR3 is 13 residues long. The CDR3 DNA is TGTGCCAGTAGTGAGGCGGAAGCCTATGGCTACACCTTC. It translates to CASSEAEAYGYTF.

The rearrangement links TRBV5-6 to TRBJ1-2; 9 positions match TRBD1. Germline-derived CDR1 and CDR2 are SGHDT and YYEEEE. V was clipped by 3 bases and J by 8 bases; unmatched bases: 11. The CDR3 is 15 amino acids. The CDR3 DNA follows: TGTGCCAGCAGCTCAGTTATAGGACAGGGGTACGGCTACACCTTC. This sequence encodes CASSSVIGQGYGYTF.

This clone came up many times. The chain combines TRBV2 with TRBJ1-6; perhaps TRBD1 as D (5 bases). Germline-derived CDR1 and CDR2 are SNHLY and FYNNEI. The CDR3 runs to 14 residues. Trimming stripped 4 bases from V and 5 bases from J, with 9 bases between. CDR3 amino acids: CASSGSGNNSPLHF. CDR3 bases: TGTGCCAGCAGTGGGTCAGGGAATAATTCACCCCTCCACTTT.

V and J are TRBV28 and TRBJ1-2, with D perhaps matching TRBD1 (6 bases). V was trimmed by 6 bases and J by 5 bases, leaving 19 bases between them. The CDR3 runs 15 residues. Germline V gene lookup returns CDR1 MDHEN and CDR2 SYDVKM. CDR3 amino acids: CASSLIGGALYGYTF. The DNA of the CDR3 is TGTGCCAGCAGCCTCATCGGGGGGGCCCTGTATGGCTACACCTTC.